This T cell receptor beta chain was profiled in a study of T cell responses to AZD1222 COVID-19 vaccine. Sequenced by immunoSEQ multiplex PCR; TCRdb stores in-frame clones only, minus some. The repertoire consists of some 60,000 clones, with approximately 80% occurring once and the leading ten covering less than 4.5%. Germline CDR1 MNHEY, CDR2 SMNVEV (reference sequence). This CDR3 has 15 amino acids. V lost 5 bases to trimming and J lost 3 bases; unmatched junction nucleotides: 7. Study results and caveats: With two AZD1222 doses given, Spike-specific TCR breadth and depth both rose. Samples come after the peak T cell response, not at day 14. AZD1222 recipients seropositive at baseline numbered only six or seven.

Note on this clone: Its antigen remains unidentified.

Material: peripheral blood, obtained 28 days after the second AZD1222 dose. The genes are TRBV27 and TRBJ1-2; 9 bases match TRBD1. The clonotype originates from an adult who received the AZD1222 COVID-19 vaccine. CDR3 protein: CASSRRTGADYGYTF. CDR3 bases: TGTGCCAGCAGTCGAAGGACAGGGGCCGACTATGGCTACACCTTC.